This TCR beta chain derives from a study of blood T cells in healthy people across ages. Whole-study findings and limits: The percentage of naive T cells correlated strongly with TCR beta diversity.

This clonotype was found a few times. Its antigen is unknown. It was with a sample-barcoded 5' primer and a J-beta primer mix that a second PCR of roughly 7 to 12 cycles was run. Using its own MiXCR run on the 5' RACE reads, TCRdb lists one record per CDR3 protein. The repertoire holds approximately 880,000 distinct CDR3 sequences, roughly 52% seen once, with roughly an eighth in the top ten. The CDR3 is 13 residues long. V was cut by 7 bases and J by 1 base, with 11 bases left in between. CDR1 is MNHNS and CDR2 is SASEGT in the germline V gene. This receptor was obtained from a man under 40 in good health. J is TRBJ2-7 and V is TRBV6-1; the D is unclear. Sequencing used blood. This chain's CDR3 is CASTLEPSYEQYF. CDR3 DNA sequence: TGTGCCAGCACGCTGGAACCGTCCTACGAGCAGTACTTC.